A selection of T cell receptor beta chains follows, all from one sample in a study of blood T cell repertoires in COVID-19. Produced via immunoSEQ multiplex PCR; TCRdb's table is partial and in-frame only. Here the sample spans over 250,000 clones, around 88% being singletons. The sequencing input was peripheral blood. Every receptor here comes from a woman between 70 and 85 years old with COVID-19, enrolled during active disease. Each CDR3 is given with its conserved first and last residue. A D gene is named only where the DNA matches it firmly. Expanded clones are given a class, and other clones once, few, many or no size at all.

clone size	D gene	V gene	J gene	CDR3 protein	CDR3 DNA
-	-	TRBV6-1	TRBJ2-7	CASSEGGTSYEQYF	TGTGCCAGCAGTGAAGGCGGGACCTCCTACGAGCAGTACTTC
-	-	TRBV2	TRBJ1-5	CASTPDTPSNQPQHF	TGTGCCAGCACCCCGGACACCCCGAGCAATCAGCCCCAGCATTTT
-	-	TRBV2	TRBJ2-3	CASSGRLGESDTQYF	TGTGCCAGCAGTGGGAGACTAGGGGAATCAGATACGCAGTATTTT
-	TRBD1	TRBV6-5	TRBJ1-2	CASRVGDREFDGYTF	TGTGCCAGCAGAGTAGGGGACAGGGAATTTGATGGCTACACCTTC
-	TRBD1	TRBV14	TRBJ2-5	CASSQEWGTTGADRETQYF	TGTGCCAGCAGCCAAGAGTGGGGAACGACAGGGGCCGACAGGGAGACCCAGTACTTC
-	-	TRBV11-2	TRBJ2-5	CASSLQPGLGETQYF	TGTGCCAGCAGCCTGCAACCGGGACTGGGGGAGACCCAGTACTTC
-	TRBD1	TRBV7-2	TRBJ2-3	CASATDRFNTDTQYF	TGTGCCAGCGCGACGGACAGGTTTAACACAGATACGCAGTATTTT
-	-	TRBV6-5	TRBJ2-1	CASSYSTVNEQFF	TGTGCCAGCAGTTACTCGACAGTGAATGAGCAGTTCTTC
-	TRBD2	TRBV19	TRBJ2-3	CASSIVASGRGDTQYF	TGTGCCAGTAGTATAGTGGCTAGCGGGAGGGGAGATACGCAGTATTTT
-	TRBD2	TRBV27	TRBJ2-1	CASRSLLAGAYNEQFF	TGTGCCAGCAGATCCCTACTAGCGGGGGCCTACAATGAGCAGTTCTTC
-	-	TRBV30	TRBJ1-3	CAWTSRVLSGNTIYF	TGTGCCTGGACTTCGCGCGTACTCTCTGGAAACACCATATATTTT
-	TRBD1	TRBV3-1/TRBV3-2	TRBJ2-7	CASSQETGTGPTYEQYF	TGTGCCAGCAGCCAAGAGACGGGGACAGGGCCGACCTACGAGCAGTACTTC
-	-	TRBV6-2/TRBV6-3	TRBJ2-2	CASSPRGTGELFF	TGTGCCAGCAGTCCCCGGGGAACCGGGGAGCTGTTTTTT
-	-	TRBV11-2	TRBJ1-1	CASSLGTVNTEAFF	TGTGCCAGCAGCTTAGGCACGGTGAACACTGAAGCTTTCTTT
-	-	TRBV6-2/TRBV6-3	TRBJ2-7	CASSYPPTVYEQYF	TGTGCCAGCAGTTACCCGCCTACAGTGTACGAGCAGTACTTC
once	TRBD1	TRBV9	TRBJ1-2	CASSVEDQGAYYGYTF	TGTGCCAGCAGCGTAGAGGATCAGGGGGCTTACTATGGCTACACCTTC
-	TRBD1	TRBV2	TRBJ1-1	CASSGTGATEAFF	TGTGCCAGCAGTGGGACAGGGGCCACTGAAGCTTTCTTT
few	-	TRBV18	TRBJ1-2	CASSPQGSQFYGYTF	TGTGCCAGCTCACCACAGGGGTCCCAATTCTATGGCTACACCTTC
-	-	TRBV5-6	TRBJ2-5	CASSSGGIQETQYF	TGTGCCAGCAGCTCAGGGGGGATCCAAGAGACCCAGTACTTC
-	TRBD1	TRBV4-3	TRBJ1-4	CASSQEGGWDRGEKLFF	TGCGCCAGCAGCCAAGAGGGAGGGTGGGACAGGGGAGAAAAACTGTTTTTT
-	-	TRBV29-1	TRBJ1-1	CSVSWGRGSTEAFF	TGCAGCGTTAGCTGGGGAAGGGGTAGTACTGAAGCTTTCTTT
once	-	TRBV6-5	TRBJ1-6	CASSLGEGNSPLHF	TGTGCCAGCAGTCTCGGGGAAGGAAATTCACCCCTCCACTTT
-	-	TRBV30	TRBJ1-1	CAWIGGRGAEAFF	TGTGCCTGGATTGGGGGCCGAGGGGCTGAAGCTTTCTTT
-	TRBD1	TRBV2	TRBJ2-7	CASSAGGAGEQYF	TGTGCCAGCAGCGCAGGGGGCGCGGGGGAGCAGTACTTC
few	-	TRBV11-2	TRBJ1-3	CASSYPRDNVSGNTIYF	TGTGCCAGCAGCTACCCCCGGGACAACGTCTCTGGAAACACCATATATTTT
-	TRBD2	TRBV19	TRBJ2-5	CASSAPSGGNQETQYF	TGTGCCAGTAGTGCTCCTAGCGGGGGCAATCAAGAGACCCAGTACTTC
-	-	TRBV29-1	TRBJ2-7	CSAVMDSHSYEQYF	TGCAGCGCAGTTATGGACAGCCATTCCTACGAGCAGTACTTC
once	-	TRBV6-4	TRBJ2-3	CASNWWRHTDTQYF	TGTGCCAGCAATTGGTGGCGACACACAGATACGCAGTATTTT
-	TRBD1	TRBV7-9	TRBJ2-2	CASSLAVGTANTGELFF	TGTGCCAGCAGCTTAGCGGTCGGGACAGCGAACACCGGGGAGCTGTTTTTT
-	TRBD1	TRBV7-8	TRBJ2-7	CASTQRPGTGGAVREQYF	TGTGCCAGCACCCAACGACCCGGGACAGGGGGCGCGGTACGCGAGCAGTACTTC
-	TRBD1	TRBV5-1	TRBJ1-1	CASSLVDRDLTEAFF	TGCGCCAGCAGCTTGGTAGACAGGGACCTCACTGAAGCTTTCTTT